This passage covers 28 T cell receptor beta chains from one sample sequenced in a study of T-cell reconstitution after alpha-beta-depleted transplantation in children. A library of TCRbeta sequences, prepared with unique molecular identifiers, was generated. TCRdb re-analysed the PCR reads in MiXCR, keeping a single row per CDR3 protein. This table holds about 460,000 distinct CDR3 sequences, 9.5% to 12% found once. Sequenced material: PBMCs, mostly from graft donor cells, taken 180 days after TCRalphabeta/CD19-depleted stem cell transplant. Every receptor here comes from a female patient aged 2-9 years who had a stem cell transplant for aplastic anemia, so the T cells may come from the graft donor.

This clonotype showed up many times. V and J are TRBV6-1 and TRBJ2-5, with D perhaps matching TRBD1 or TRBD2 (5 bases each). The CDR3 is 12 amino acids. CDR1 is MNHNS, CDR2 SASEGT, per germline. V was shortened by 8 bases and J by 6 bases, with 13 bases between the two germline ends. CDR3 sequence (DNA): TGTGCCAGCGGGGACGAAACCCAGACCCAGTACTTC. Protein: CASGDETQTQYF.

This clonotype was observed many times. This rearrangement joins TRBV6-5 to TRBJ1-1; the match to TRBD1 covers 7 bases. The V segment lost 7 bases and the J segment 3 bases; nucleotides outside the gene matches: 5. The germline V gene encodes CDR1 MNHEY and CDR2 SVGAGI. This CDR3 is built from 13 residues. The CDR3 region has the DNA TGTGCCAGCAAAATAGACAGGGACACTGAAGCTTTCTTT. Translating it yields CASKIDRDTEAFF.

This clonotype occurred a few times. This chain connects TRBV5-1 to TRBJ1-3; 8 nucleotides align to TRBD1. Germline-derived CDR1 and CDR2 are SGHRS and YFSETQ. V lost 2 bases and J lost 2; bases outside the gene matches: 3. The CDR3 extends over 15 amino acids. The CDR3 DNA is TGCGCCAGCAGCTTCGGACAGGGAACTGGAAACACCATATATTTT. This sequence encodes CASSFGQGTGNTIYF.

This clonotype was counted a few times. The J gene is TRBJ1-2, the V gene TRBV12-5, with TRBD1 matching 7 bases. J lost 2 bases, V lost 11 bases, and 2 bases had no gene match. Germline loops: CDR1 LGHNT, CDR2 FRNRAP. The CDR3 length is 11 residues. The CDR3, as DNA: TGTGCTGGGGGACAGAACTATGGCTACACCTTC. Translated, it gives CAGGQNYGYTF.

This clonotype has just a few counts. The J gene is TRBJ2-6, the V gene TRBV20-1; 8 bases fit TRBD1. Germline V gene data show CDR1 as DFQATT and CDR2 as SNEGSKA (reference sequence). The CDR3 is made up of 14 amino acids. J was trimmed by 0 bases and V by 5 bases; bases with no gene match: 0. DNA of the CDR3: TGCAGTGCTGGACAGGGCTCTGGGGCCAACGTCCTGACTTTC. As protein: CSAGQGSGANVLTF.

The V gene is TRBV28, the J gene TRBJ2-7; no firm D call. CDR1 and CDR2 from the germline V gene are MDHEN and SYDVKM. Trimming cost V 6 bases and J 7 bases, with 13 bases left between them. This CDR3 region has 12 residues. For the CDR3, the DNA is TGTGCCAGCAGACAAGAGCGAGGTGAGCAGTACTTC. Its protein is CASRQERGEQYF.

This clonotype has a handful of counts. The rearrangement links TRBV29-1 to TRBJ2-1, with TRBD1 as a possible D gene (5 bases). The CDR3 has 13 residues. Germline V lookup: CDR1 SQVTM, CDR2 ANQGSEA. Between the trimmed V and J ends, which lost 4 bases and 8 bases, there was a span of 15 bases. For the CDR3, the DNA is TGCAGCGTTGGCCTAGGGGTTAAAGATGAGCAGTTCTTC. Amino acid sequence: CSVGLGVKDEQFF.

This clonotype was observed at least ten times. The chain has TRBV15 and TRBJ2-5; D gene unclear. This CDR3 is built from 12 residues. Germline values: CDR1 LNHNV, CDR2 YYDKDF (reference sequence). The ends were cut back, 1 base at V and 4 bases at J, with 4 bases in the middle. CDR3 residues: CATSRGGETQYF. DNA of the CDR3: TGTGCCACCAGCAGAGGAGGAGAGACCCAGTACTTC.

The rearrangement uses TRBV20-1 and TRBJ2-7, with D maybe TRBD1 (5 bases). There are 13 residues in the CDR3. The germline V gene encodes CDR1 DFQATT and CDR2 SNEGSKA (reference sequence). V lost 6 bases and J lost 0, with 12 bases in between. Written as DNA, the CDR3 is TGCAGTGCGGAAAGACAGCCCTCCTACGAGCAGTACGTC. Encoded protein: CSAERQPSYEQYV.

This clonotype was seen repeatedly, ten times or more. This rearrangement joins TRBV7-9 to TRBJ2-3; possible D gene TRBD2, 5 bases. The CDR3 is 15 amino acids. V shed 5 bases and J shed 0 bases, with 12 bases lying between them. Germline V lookup: CDR1 SEHNR, CDR2 FQNEAQ (reference sequence). CDR3 protein: CASSPGGGSTDTQYF. The CDR3 bases are TGTGCCAGCAGCCCTGGTGGCGGGAGCACAGATACGCAGTATTTT. Combining the CDR3 with reference TRBV7-9 and TRBJ2-3 gives the whole variable domain DTGVSQNPRHKITKRGQNVTFRCDPISEHNRLYWYRQTLGQGPEFLTYFQNEAQLEKSRLLSDRFSAERPKGSFSTLEIQRTEQGDSAMYLCASSPGGGSTDTQYFGPGTRLTVL.

In its sample, this clonotype was seen a few times. The chain has TRBV4-3 and TRBJ2-1; no clear D. The CDR3 runs to 17 residues. The germline CDR1 and CDR2 sequences are LGHNA and YSLEER. V dropped 1 base and J dropped 3 bases, with 16 bases sitting between them. The CDR3 spells CASSQGFQTLSYNEQFF. The CDR3, as DNA: TGCGCCAGCAGCCAAGGATTCCAGACCCTAAGCTACAATGAGCAGTTCTTC.

This clonotype occurred a few times. V is TRBV7-6 and J is TRBJ2-1; D gene ambiguous. Germline lookup yields CDR1 SGHVS and CDR2 FNYEAQ. V was pared by 1 base and J by 7 bases, with 11 bases between. The CDR3 runs 14 residues. CDR3 DNA: TGTGCCAGCAGCTTAGATTCTAGTTGGAATGAGCAGTTCTTC. It yields the protein CASSLDSSWNEQFF. Complete variable domain (other parts from reference TRBV7-6 and TRBJ2-1): GAGVSQSPRYKVTKRGQDVALRCDPISGHVSLYWYRQALGQGPEFLTYFNYEAQQDKSGLPNDRFSAERPEGSISTLTIQRTEQRDSAMYRCASSLDSSWNEQFFGPGTRLTVL.

This chain joins TRBV5-1 and TRBJ2-3; D may be TRBD1 (6 bases). The CDR3 is 16 amino acids. The germline gives CDR1 SGHRS, CDR2 YFSETQ. Trimming removed 5 bases at V and 2 bases at J, with 18 bases between. CDR3 residues: CASRRDNTLPTDTQYF. CDR3 bases: TGCGCCAGCAGAAGGGACAACACTCTTCCCACAGATACGCAGTATTTT.

This clonotype was seen a handful of times. The rearrangement links TRBV27 to TRBJ1-4; 7 bases line up with TRBD1. This CDR3 has 15 amino acids. Germline loops: CDR1 MNHEY, CDR2 SMNVEV (reference sequence). The J segment lost 7 bases and the V segment lost 3 bases, leaving 8 bases of the junction unmatched. CDR3 DNA sequence: TGTGCCAGCAGTTTGACGGGCTACAGGGGTGAAAAACTGTTTTTT. Translated: CASSLTGYRGEKLFF.

This clonotype was seen more than once but under ten times. The genes are TRBV12-3 or TRBV12-4 and TRBJ2-7, with unresolved D. The V end lost 0 bases, the J end lost 2 bases, and 14 bases lay between the germline ends. The CDR3 sequence is 16 residues long. The CDR3 sequence is CASSLAPGFGPYEQYF. The CDR3 DNA reads TGTGCCAGCAGTTTAGCCCCAGGTTTCGGCCCCTACGAGCAGTACTTC.

This rearrangement joins TRBV13 to TRBJ2-1, with 14 bases aligning to TRBD2. The CDR3 loop spans 19 amino acids. Germline CDR1 reads PRHDT; CDR2 reads FYEKMQ (reference sequence). After removal of 5 bases from V and 1 base from J, the junction contained 10 bases not matched to a gene. The CDR3 loop is CASSRQGLAGVASYNEQFF. CDR3 nucleotide sequence: TGTGCCAGCAGCCGCCAGGGACTAGCGGGAGTAGCGTCCTACAATGAGCAGTTCTTC.

This clonotype was seen ten or more times. The CDR3 region has the DNA TGTGCCAGCAGCAAAGGGAATGGAGTAGAGACCCAGTACTTC. This encodes CASSKGNGVETQYF. The J gene is TRBJ2-5, the V gene TRBV7-9; D ambiguous. V gave up 5 bases and J gave up 4 bases, with 14 bases separating them. CDR1 and CDR2 (germline): SEHNR, FQNEAQ (reference sequence). The CDR3 spans 14 residues.

The chain has TRBV9 and TRBJ2-5; the D gene is possibly TRBD1 (5 bases). The ends were cut back, 3 bases at V and 2 bases at J, with 14 bases in the middle. The CDR3 runs to 15 residues. Germline-derived CDR1 and CDR2 are SGDLS and YYNGEE. The CDR3 region has the DNA TGTGCCAGCAGCGGACCAACAGGTAGTCAAGAGACCCAGTACTTC. It specifies CASSGPTGSQETQYF.

This clonotype was counted a few times. This chain uses TRBV4-3 with TRBJ2-1; TRBD2 agrees at 10 bases. The V gene's germline CDR1 is LGHNA and CDR2 YSLEER. With V trimmed by 0 bases and J by 6 bases, 8 bases remained unmatched. The CDR3 is 17 amino acids. The CDR3 reads CASSQDSGRFVGNEQFF. The CDR3 nucleotides read TGCGCCAGCAGCCAAGATAGCGGGAGGTTTGTCGGCAATGAGCAGTTCTTC.

This clonotype occurred many times. This chain joins TRBV28 and TRBJ2-7; tentative D call: TRBD1 (6 bases). Trimming stripped 6 bases from V and 6 bases from J, with 18 bases between. Germline CDR1 MDHEN, CDR2 SYDVKM. The CDR3 loop spans 14 amino acids. For the CDR3, the DNA is TGTGCCAGCAGACCTCGAACAGGGAGAAGCGAGCAGTACTTC. Residues: CASRPRTGRSEQYF.

The chain couples TRBV9 to TRBJ2-3, with 7 bases that match TRBD2. J lost 1 base, V lost 3 bases, and 5 bases had no gene match. There are 15 residues in the CDR3. Germline CDR1 SGDLS, CDR2 YYNGEE. CDR3: CASSAGTKGTDTQYF. The DNA of the CDR3 is TGTGCCAGCAGCGCCGGGACTAAAGGCACAGATACGCAGTATTTT.

This chain uses TRBV12-3 or TRBV12-4 with TRBJ2-1; unclear D gene. The CDR3 totals 11 residues. Trimming took off 3 bases at V and 13 bases at J, with 10 bases between the two ends. Here the CDR3 reads CASSFGQCQFF. In DNA form, the CDR3 reads TGTGCCAGCAGTTTTGGTCAGTGTCAGTTCTTC.

The chain combines TRBV29-1 with TRBJ1-2, with TRBD1 matching 10 bases. With 7 bases clipped from V and 3 bases from J, the junction kept 11 bases outside the gene matches. The CDR3 totals 15 residues. From germline, CDR1 is SQVTM and CDR2 ANQGSEA. CDR3 nucleotides: TGCAGCGCCCTGATCTGGGACAGGGGACACTATGGCTACACCTTC. Translating gives CSALIWDRGHYGYTF.

This clonotype came up a few times. The chain links TRBV7-2 to TRBJ1-4, with D perhaps TRBD1 (6 bases). The CDR3 spans 17 residues. Trimming shortened V by 4 bases and J by 1 base, and 16 bases separated the two germline ends. Per germline, CDR1 SGHTA and CDR2 FQGNSA. CDR3 protein: CASSSKKGDLTNEKLFF. The DNA of the CDR3 is TGTGCCAGCAGCTCGAAAAAGGGGGATTTAACTAATGAAAAACTGTTTTTT.

This clonotype occurred a few times. V and J are TRBV15 and TRBJ2-1; weak D call: TRBD2 (6 bases). Looked up from germline, CDR1 is LNHNV and CDR2 is YYDKDF (reference sequence). The CDR3 is made up of 19 amino acids. Deletions cut 3 bases from V and 3 bases from J, with 24 bases between. CDR3 bases: TGTGCCACCAGCAGGACCGCCAAAGGGAGGCGTACAAACTACAATGAGCAGTTCTTC. It yields the protein CATSRTAKGRRTNYNEQFF.

This clonotype was detected only a few times. This chain connects TRBV12-3 or TRBV12-4 to TRBJ2-3; 7 bases agree with TRBD1. V was pared by 5 bases and J by 9 bases, with 11 bases of the junction left unmatched. The CDR3 consists of 14 residues. CDR3 sequence: CASSAQTTGETQYF. As DNA, the CDR3 is TGTGCCAGCAGTGCCCAAACTACAGGGGAAACGCAGTATTTT.

This clonotype has a count of ten or more. J is TRBJ1-4 and V is TRBV14, with TRBD1 matching 7 bases. The V and J ends lost 4 bases and 4 bases, in that order; junction bases with no gene match: 3. Germline V gives CDR1 SGHDN, CDR2 FVKESK. This CDR3 is 14 amino acids long. The CDR3 spells CASSRGQVNEKLFF. The CDR3 coding sequence is TGTGCCAGCAGCCGAGGACAGGTTAATGAAAAACTGTTTTTT.

This clonotype was seen many times. The chain employs TRBV10-3 and TRBJ2-7; D unclear. The CDR3 length is 13 residues. CDR1 is ENHRY and CDR2 is SYGVKD in the germline V gene. Trimming took 10 bases from V and 1 from J, leaving 14 bases between them. The CDR3 protein is CATGLGPSYEQYF. The CDR3 DNA reads as TGTGCCACCGGCCTGGGCCCGTCCTACGAGCAGTACTTC.